This entry lists 15 T cell receptor beta chains sequenced from one sample in a study of blood T cell repertoires in COVID-19. TCRdb keeps only in-frame clones here, not all; method: immunoSEQ multiplex PCR. The sample has roughly 100,000 clones, 65% to 90% seen once; the top ten hold less than 45%. Sequenced sample: peripheral blood. The receptors stem from a man aged 80 or over with acute or convalescent COVID-19.

This clone was found once. CDR3 sequence (DNA): TGCGCCAGCAGGCGAGGCGGCGGCCAAGAGACCCAGTACTTC. Translated, it gives CASRRGGGQETQYF. The chain links TRBV5-1 to TRBJ2-5; no clear D. This CDR3 has 14 amino acids. Germline CDR1 reads SGHRS; CDR2 reads YFSETQ. The V end was cut by 5 bases, the J end by 1 base, with 12 bases between. Combining the CDR3 with reference TRBV5-1 and TRBJ2-5 gives the whole variable domain KAGVTQTPRYLIKTRGQQVTLSCSPISGHRSVSWYQQTPGQGLQFLFEYFSETQRNKGNFPGRFSGRQFSNSRSEMNVSTLELGDSALYLCASRRGGGQETQYFGPGTRLLVL.

A word on this clone: This specimen includes other DNA sequences encoding the same CDR3. V usage is TRBV5-1 and J usage is TRBJ1-2, with TRBD1 identical over 7 bases. Per germline, CDR1 SGHRS and CDR2 YFSETQ. This CDR3 region has 14 residues. V was pared by 4 bases and J by 0 bases, with 3 bases of the junction left unmatched. This CDR3 reads CASSLDRANYGYTF. CDR3 bases: TGCGCCAGCAGCCTAGACAGGGCTAACTATGGCTACACCTTC.

This clone has a single count. J is TRBJ2-4 and V is TRBV27; weak D call: TRBD2 (6 bases). This CDR3 has 21 residues. Germline CDR1 MNHEY, CDR2 SMNVEV (reference sequence). V was pared by 7 bases and J by 3 bases, with 34 bases between. CDR3 DNA: TGTGCCAGCACTCCAAGACGCCGGGGCCCCGCCGAAGGAGGGAGCAAAAACATTCAGTACTTC. Its protein is CASTPRRRGPAEGGSKNIQYF.

V gene TRBV7-2 combines with J gene TRBJ2-3; 11 bases map to TRBD2. From germline, CDR1 is SGHTA and CDR2 FQGNSA. V shed 3 bases, J shed 0 bases, and the junction held 8 bases outside the gene matches. This CDR3 is built from 18 residues. The CDR3 coding sequence is TGTGCCAGCAGCTTTTCGGGACTAGCGGCCAGAAGCACAGATACGCAGTATTTT. Protein sequence: CASSFSGLAARSTDTQYF. Looking up the rest from reference TRBV7-2 and TRBJ2-3 gives the full variable domain: GAGVSQSPSNKVTEKGKDVELRCDPISGHTALYWYRQSLGQGLEFLIYFQGNSAPDKSGLPSDRFSAERTGGSVSTLTIQRTQQEDSAVYLCASSFSGLAARSTDTQYFGPGTRLTVL.

This chain joins TRBV5-1 and TRBJ2-5, with 10 bases matching TRBD1. Germline CDR1 reads SGHRS; CDR2 reads YFSETQ. With 5 bases clipped from V and 6 bases from J, the junction kept 19 bases outside the gene matches. This CDR3 has 18 residues. CDR3 bases: TGCGCCAGCAGTTTCGTCTCCCCTGGGACAGGGGTTGAAAAGACCCAGTACTTC. Translating it yields CASSFVSPGTGVEKTQYF.

The rearrangement uses TRBV27 and TRBJ1-5; tentative D call: TRBD1 (5 bases). V was pared by 8 bases and J by 7 bases, with 21 bases between. Per germline, CDR1 MNHEY and CDR2 SMNVEV (reference sequence). The CDR3 length is 15 residues. The CDR3 bases are TGTGCCAGCGGTAAATGGGGGGTGAATAGGCAGCCCCAGCATTTT. This gives the protein CASGKWGVNRQPQHF.

The chain combines TRBV24-1 with TRBJ2-3, with D possibly matching TRBD2 (6 bases). V lost 1 base to trimming and J lost 8 bases, with 6 bases between them. CDR1 and CDR2 (germline): KGHDR, SFDVKD. The CDR3 has 12 amino acids. The CDR3: CATSDLAGTQYF. The CDR3 nucleotides are TGTGCCACCAGTGATTTAGCGGGTACGCAGTATTTT.

This rearrangement joins TRBV18 to TRBJ2-7, with 13 bases that match TRBD2. After removal of 3 bases from V and 4 bases from J, the junction contained 9 bases not matched to a gene. This CDR3 comprises 17 residues. Germline values: CDR1 KGHSH, CDR2 LQKENI. The CDR3 region is CASSPSPGTSGTYEQYF. For the CDR3, the DNA is TGTGCCAGCTCACCGAGTCCCGGGACTAGCGGGACATACGAGCAGTACTTC.

The chain combines TRBV6-5 with TRBJ2-1; TRBD2 matches at 8 bases. From germline, CDR1 is MNHEY and CDR2 SVGAGI. V lost 5 bases, J lost 4 bases, and 7 bases stayed unmatched. There are 15 residues in the CDR3. This CDR3 reads CASSTSGRGYNEQFF. The CDR3 DNA is TGTGCCAGCAGTACGAGCGGGAGAGGGTACAATGAGCAGTTCTTC.

The chain links TRBV9 to TRBJ2-3, with D perhaps matching TRBD1 (5 bases). The CDR3 loop spans 15 amino acids. Between the trimmed V and J ends, which lost 0 bases and 2 bases, there was a span of 10 bases. Per the germline V gene, CDR1 is SGDLS and CDR2 is YYNGEE. CDR3 residues: CASSVAQGFTDTQYF. For the CDR3, the DNA is TGTGCCAGCAGCGTAGCTCAGGGCTTCACAGATACGCAGTATTTT.

The chain employs TRBV25-1 and TRBJ2-5; 8 nucleotides line up with TRBD1. In germline, CDR1 is MGHDK, CDR2 SYGVNS. Trimming took 6 bases from V and 4 from J; bases not matched to a gene: 10. This CDR3 spans 15 amino acids. In nucleotides, the CDR3 is TGTGCCAGCAGCCTAAGTCAGGGGGCCATAGAGACCCAGTACTTC. It specifies CASSLSQGAIETQYF.

V usage is TRBV10-3 and J usage is TRBJ2-7; 16 bases are shared with TRBD2. Losses at the gene ends were 6 bases for V and 6 bases for J; bases not matched to a gene: 5. This CDR3 has 15 residues. The germline V gene encodes CDR1 ENHRY and CDR2 SYGVKD. CDR3 nucleotide sequence: TGTGCCATCAGAGGGACTAGCGGGAGGGCTGGCGAGCAGTACTTC. Amino acid sequence: CAIRGTSGRAGEQYF.

This chain connects TRBV5-6 to TRBJ2-6, with 9 positions matching TRBD1. Germline CDR1 and CDR2: SGHDT and YYEEEE. Trimming took 3 bases from V and 0 from J; bases not matched to a gene: 7. CDR3 length: 18 amino acids. The CDR3 DNA sequence: TGTGCCAGCAGCTGGGGGACAGGGTTAACCTCTGGGGCCAACGTCCTGACTTTC. Amino acid sequence: CASSWGTGLTSGANVLTF.

The chain carries TRBV11-2 and TRBJ2-7; no firm D call. The CDR3 consists of 15 residues. Germline V gene data show CDR1 as SGHAT and CDR2 as FQNNGV. V lost 1 base to trimming and J lost 0 bases, with 10 bases between them. The CDR3 is CASSLGPVSSYEQYF. As DNA, the CDR3 is TGTGCCAGCAGCTTAGGTCCGGTAAGCTCCTACGAGCAGTACTTC.

This clone appeared a single time. The J gene is TRBJ1-5, the V gene TRBV20-1; weak D call: TRBD1 (5 bases). The CDR3 is made up of 13 amino acids. Germline V lookup: CDR1 DFQATT, CDR2 SNEGSKA (reference sequence). V lost 3 bases and J 6 bases, leaving 12 bases between the germline ends. The CDR3 is CSASKGNLQPQHF. The DNA for the CDR3 is TGCAGTGCTAGTAAGGGGAACCTTCAGCCCCAGCATTTT.